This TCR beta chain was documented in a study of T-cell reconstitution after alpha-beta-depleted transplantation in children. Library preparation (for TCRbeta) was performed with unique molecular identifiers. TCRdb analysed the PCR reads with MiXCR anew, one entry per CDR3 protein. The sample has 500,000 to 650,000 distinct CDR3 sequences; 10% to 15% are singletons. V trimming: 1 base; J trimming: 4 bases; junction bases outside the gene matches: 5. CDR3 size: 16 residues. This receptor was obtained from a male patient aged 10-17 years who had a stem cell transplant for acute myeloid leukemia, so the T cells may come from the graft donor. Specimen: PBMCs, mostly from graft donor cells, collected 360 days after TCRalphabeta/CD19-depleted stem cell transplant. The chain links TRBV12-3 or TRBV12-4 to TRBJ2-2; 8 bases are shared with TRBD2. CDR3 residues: CASSLVAGGGTGELFF. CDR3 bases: TGTGCCAGCAGTTTAGTCGCGGGAGGCGGCACCGGGGAGCTGTTTTTT.